These 2 T cell receptor beta chains were sequenced from one sample in a study of T cell changes during pregnancy in multiple sclerosis. The repertoire was sequenced with immunoSEQ multiplex PCR; TCRdb's copy has only in-frame clones and lacks some. The sample holds under 75,000 clones; approximately 95% are singletons and the top ten take 3.2%. The material sequenced was CD8+ T cells from peripheral blood mononuclear cells, taken in the second trimester of pregnancy. The receptors come from a female donor with multiple sclerosis, enrolled in a pregnancy study.

The chain recombines TRBV29-1 with TRBJ2-1; D not resolved. The CDR3 has 14 amino acids. V lost 3 bases and J 0 bases, leaving 9 bases between the germline ends. Per the germline V gene, CDR1 is SQVTM and CDR2 is ANQGSEA. The CDR3 nucleotides are TGCAGCGTTGATGGTGCTAGCTCCTACAATGAGCAGTTCTTC. Its protein is CSVDGASSYNEQFF.

V and J are TRBV4-2 and TRBJ2-7; TRBD1 aligns across 8 bases. From germline, CDR1 is LGHNA and CDR2 YNFKEQ. The CDR3 length is 14 residues. J lost 2 bases, V lost 4 bases, and 4 bases had no gene match. The CDR3 sequence: CASSPPGQAYEQYF. The CDR3 DNA is TGTGCCAGCAGCCCCCCGGGACAGGCCTACGAGCAGTACTTC.